A single sample is the source of the 17 T cell receptor beta chains below, sequenced in a study of control samples from healthy donors and cancer patients. Sequenced by immunoSEQ multiplex PCR; TCRdb stores in-frame clones only, minus some. The sample includes 70,000 to 80,000 clones, roughly 87% of them seen just once. Material for sequencing was blood. The origin of the receptors is a woman between 50 and 59 years old in good health.

The rearrangement links TRBV4-1 to TRBJ1-2; the D is unclear. With 1 base removed from V and 2 bases from J, the gap between germline ends came to 11 bases. This CDR3 is built from 15 residues. Germline CDR1 MGHRA, CDR2 YSYEKL. CDR3 region: CASSQGWFENYGYTF. The CDR3 DNA sequence: TGCGCCAGCAGCCAAGGCTGGTTCGAGAACTATGGCTACACCTTC.

The CDR3, as DNA: TGTGCCAGCAGCAACTTATGGACGGCTAATGGCGGCTACACCTTC. It encodes CASSNLWTANGGYTF. The chain combines TRBV6-5 with TRBJ1-2; no clear D. The V end lost 6 bases, the J end lost 8 bases, and 22 bases lay between the germline ends. The CDR3 runs to 15 residues. CDR1 MNHEY and CDR2 SVGAGI come from the germline V gene.

The V call is TRBV12-3 or TRBV12-4, the J call TRBJ1-1, with 10 bases matching TRBD1. This CDR3 spans 13 amino acids. The V and J ends lost 4 bases and 7 bases, in that order; junction bases with no gene match: 3. This CDR3 reads CASSSRDRGEAFF. Here the CDR3 DNA reads TGTGCCAGCAGTTCGCGGGACAGGGGTGAAGCTTTCTTT.

This clone has only one observation. The CDR3 reads CASTNTGMGGYTF. The CDR3 bases are TGTGCCAGCACCAACACAGGGATGGGGGGCTACACCTTC. V gene TRBV6-1 combines with J gene TRBJ1-2, with D possibly matching TRBD1 (6 bases). Germline CDR1 MNHNS, CDR2 SASEGT. The germline V and J ends were trimmed by 7 bases and 8 bases, with 17 bases remaining between them. This CDR3 spans 13 amino acids.

This rearrangement joins TRBV30 to TRBJ1-4, with unresolved D. Per the germline V gene, CDR1 is GTSNPN and CDR2 is SVGIG (reference sequence). This CDR3 is 13 amino acids long. The V and J ends lost 1 base and 5 bases respectively, with 8 bases between them. The CDR3 reads CAWSAQGNEKLFF. CDR3 nucleotides: TGTGCCTGGAGTGCTCAAGGGAATGAAAAACTGTTTTTT. Supplemented by reference TRBV30 and TRBJ1-4, the full variable domain reads SQTIHQWPATLVQPVGSPLSLECTVEGTSNPNLYWYRQAAGRGLQLLFYSVGIGQISSEVPQNLSASRPQDRQFILSSKKLLLSDSGFYLCAWSAQGNEKLFFGSGTQLSVL.

This clone was detected a few times. This sequence joins TRBV4-1 and TRBJ2-2; 9 nucleotides agree with TRBD2. V lost 2 bases to trimming and J lost 3 bases; unmatched junction nucleotides: 4. The CDR3 is 16 residues long. In germline, CDR1 is MGHRA, CDR2 YSYEKL. The CDR3 protein is CASSQSGLADTGELFF. DNA of the CDR3: TGCGCCAGCAGCCAATCGGGACTAGCAGACACCGGGGAGCTGTTTTTT.

CDR3 residues: CASSQGDYPTDTQYF. The CDR3 DNA reads TGTGCCAGCAGCCAAGGGGACTACCCCACAGATACGCAGTATTTT. The rearrangement joins TRBV4-2 to TRBJ2-3; 7 positions agree with TRBD2. The CDR3 contains 15 residues. CDR1 and CDR2 (germline): LGHNA, YNFKEQ. V lost 1 base and J lost 2; bases outside the gene matches: 3.

V gene TRBV20-1 combines with J gene TRBJ2-1; D gene uncertain. Deletions cut 0 bases from V and 8 bases from J, with 5 bases between. From germline, CDR1 is DFQATT and CDR2 SNEGSKA (reference sequence). The CDR3 contains 11 residues. Written as DNA, the CDR3 is TGCAGTGCTAGAGATCGATATGAGCAGTTCTTC. It codes for CSARDRYEQFF.

The chain links TRBV7-9 to TRBJ1-6; D not resolved. This CDR3 region has 14 residues. Trimming left V 3 bases short and J 6 bases short, with 9 bases between. In germline, CDR1 is SEHNR, CDR2 FQNEAQ (reference sequence). The CDR3 DNA sequence: TGTGCCAGCAGCTTTGGTCAGATTAATTCACCCCTCCACTTT. This codes for CASSFGQINSPLHF.

In this sample, this clone turned up once. The chain couples TRBV2 to TRBJ2-1; D possibly corresponds to TRBD2 (7 bases). CDR3 size: 13 residues. From germline, CDR1 is SNHLY and CDR2 FYNNEI. Trimming shortened V by 0 bases and J by 14 bases, and 14 bases separated the two germline ends. The CDR3 region is CASSEARGQSEFF. In DNA, the CDR3 is TGTGCCAGCAGTGAAGCGCGGGGGCAGAGTGAGTTCTTC.

This sequence joins TRBV9 and TRBJ2-2, with 8 bases aligning to TRBD2. The CDR3 is 14 amino acids. V was pared by 3 bases and J by 7 bases, with 5 bases of the junction left unmatched. Germline V gives CDR1 SGDLS, CDR2 YYNGEE. CDR3 amino acids: CASSGGGFSGELFF. In nucleotides, the CDR3 is TGTGCCAGCAGCGGCGGGGGGTTTAGCGGGGAGCTGTTTTTT.

The genes are TRBV6-5 and TRBJ1-1; D possibly corresponds to TRBD1 (6 bases). The germline V and J ends were trimmed by 8 bases and 3 bases, with 19 bases remaining between them. CDR3 length: 15 residues. CDR1 and CDR2 from the germline V gene are MNHEY and SVGAGI. Here the CDR3 DNA reads TGTGCCAGCTCTGAGCAGGGGAGAGGGGACACTGAAGCTTTCTTT. This sequence encodes CASSEQGRGDTEAFF.

The rearrangement links TRBV2 to TRBJ2-3; TRBD2 agrees at 10 bases. Trimming at V came to 5 bases and at J to 1 base, leaving 3 bases not matched to a gene. This CDR3 comprises 15 residues. CDR1 is SNHLY and CDR2 is FYNNEI in the germline V gene. CDR3 residues: CASSPGLAGTDTQYF. For the CDR3, the DNA is TGTGCCAGCAGTCCTGGACTAGCGGGCACAGATACGCAGTATTTT.

The rearrangement uses TRBV6-5 and TRBJ2-5, with D tentatively TRBD1 (6 bases). The CDR3 consists of 15 residues. V lost 0 bases to trimming and J lost 1 base, with 9 bases between them. Germline V gene sequence: CDR1 MNHEY, CDR2 SVGAGI. The CDR3 here is CASSYSGQPQETQYF. The CDR3, as DNA: TGTGCCAGCAGTTACTCCGGACAGCCCCAAGAGACCCAGTACTTC.

The CDR3 reads CASSQGTHGTDTQYF. CDR3 bases: TGTGCCAGCAGCCAAGGGACTCACGGCACAGATACGCAGTATTTT. This chain connects TRBV5-4 to TRBJ2-3; D is possibly TRBD2 (6 bases). Germline V gene sequence: CDR1 SGHNT, CDR2 YYREEE (reference sequence). V was cut by 4 bases and J by 1 base, with 13 bases left in between. CDR3 length equals 15 residues. The entire variable domain, with the rest obtained from reference TRBV5-4 and TRBJ2-3, is as follows: ETGVTQSPTHLIKTRGQQVTLRCSSQSGHNTVSWYQQALGQGPQFIFQYYREEENGRGNFPPRFSGLQFPNYSSELNVNALELDDSALYLCASSQGTHGTDTQYFGPGTRLTVL.

The chain is built from TRBV29-1 and TRBJ2-1; D may match TRBD1 or TRBD2 (5 bases each). Trimming removed 6 bases at V and 8 bases at J, with 14 bases between. Germline V gene lookup returns CDR1 SQVTM and CDR2 ANQGSEA. The CDR3 contains 12 residues. In DNA form, the CDR3 reads TGCAGCGTGAAAATTATGGGGGATGAGCAGTTCTTC. Its translation: CSVKIMGDEQFF.

The CDR3 loop reads CASSLLLANTDTQYF. The CDR3 region has the DNA TGTGCCAGCAGTTTATTACTAGCGAACACAGATACGCAGTATTTT. The chain joins TRBV27 to TRBJ2-3; the match to TRBD2 covers 7 bases. Looked up from germline, CDR1 is MNHEY and CDR2 is SMNVEV (reference sequence). This CDR3 is built from 15 residues. With 1 base clipped from V and 2 bases from J, the junction kept 3 bases outside the gene matches.